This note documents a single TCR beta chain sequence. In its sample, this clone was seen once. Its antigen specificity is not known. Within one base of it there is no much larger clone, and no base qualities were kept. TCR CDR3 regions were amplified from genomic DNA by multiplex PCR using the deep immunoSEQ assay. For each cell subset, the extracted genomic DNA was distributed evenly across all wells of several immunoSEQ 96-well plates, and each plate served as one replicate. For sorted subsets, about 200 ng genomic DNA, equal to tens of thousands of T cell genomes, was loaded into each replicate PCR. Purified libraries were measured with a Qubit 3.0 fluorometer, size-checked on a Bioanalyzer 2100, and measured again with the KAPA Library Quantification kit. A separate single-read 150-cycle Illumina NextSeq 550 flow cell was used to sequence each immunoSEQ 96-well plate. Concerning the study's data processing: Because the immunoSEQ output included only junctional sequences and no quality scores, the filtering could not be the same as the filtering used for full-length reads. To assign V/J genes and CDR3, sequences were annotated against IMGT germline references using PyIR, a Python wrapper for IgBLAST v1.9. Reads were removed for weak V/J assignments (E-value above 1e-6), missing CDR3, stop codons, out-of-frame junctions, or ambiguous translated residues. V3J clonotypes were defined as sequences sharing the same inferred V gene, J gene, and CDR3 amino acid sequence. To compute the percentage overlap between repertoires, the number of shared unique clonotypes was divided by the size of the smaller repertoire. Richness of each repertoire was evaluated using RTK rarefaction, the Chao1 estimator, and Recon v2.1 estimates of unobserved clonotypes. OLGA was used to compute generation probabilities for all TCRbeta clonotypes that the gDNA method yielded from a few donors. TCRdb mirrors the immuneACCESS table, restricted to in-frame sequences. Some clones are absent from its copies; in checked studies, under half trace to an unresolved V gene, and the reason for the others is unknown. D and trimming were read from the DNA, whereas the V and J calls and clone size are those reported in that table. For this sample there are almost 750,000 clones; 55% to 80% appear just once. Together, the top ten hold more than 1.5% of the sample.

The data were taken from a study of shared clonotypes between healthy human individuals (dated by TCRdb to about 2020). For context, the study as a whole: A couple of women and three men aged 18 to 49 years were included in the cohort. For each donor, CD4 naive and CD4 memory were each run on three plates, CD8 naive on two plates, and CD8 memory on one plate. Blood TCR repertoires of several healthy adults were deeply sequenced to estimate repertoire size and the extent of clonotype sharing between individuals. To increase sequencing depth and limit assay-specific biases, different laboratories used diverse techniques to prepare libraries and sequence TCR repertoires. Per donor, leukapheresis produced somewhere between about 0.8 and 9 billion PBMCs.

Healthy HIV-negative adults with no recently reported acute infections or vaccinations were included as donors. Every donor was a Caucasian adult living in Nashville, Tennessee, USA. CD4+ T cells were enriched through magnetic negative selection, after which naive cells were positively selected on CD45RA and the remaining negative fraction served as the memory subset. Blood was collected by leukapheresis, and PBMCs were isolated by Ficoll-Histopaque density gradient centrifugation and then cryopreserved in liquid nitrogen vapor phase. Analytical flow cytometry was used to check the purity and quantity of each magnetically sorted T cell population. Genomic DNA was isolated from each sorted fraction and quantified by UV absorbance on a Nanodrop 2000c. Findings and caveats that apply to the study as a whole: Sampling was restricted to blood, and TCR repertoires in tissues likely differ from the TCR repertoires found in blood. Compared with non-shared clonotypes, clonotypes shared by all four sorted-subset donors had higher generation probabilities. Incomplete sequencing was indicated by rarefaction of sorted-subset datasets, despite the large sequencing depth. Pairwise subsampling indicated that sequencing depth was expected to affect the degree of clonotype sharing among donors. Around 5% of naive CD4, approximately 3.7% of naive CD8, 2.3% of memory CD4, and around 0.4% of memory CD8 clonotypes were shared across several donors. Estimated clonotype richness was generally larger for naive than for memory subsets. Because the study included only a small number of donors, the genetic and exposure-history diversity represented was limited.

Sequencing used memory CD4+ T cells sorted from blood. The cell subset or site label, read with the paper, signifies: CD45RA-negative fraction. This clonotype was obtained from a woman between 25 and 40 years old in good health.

The nucleotides are TGTGCCAGCAGCTTGTCGGGACAGGGGGCTGATGGCTACACCTTC. The translation is CASSLSGQGADGYTF. This chain joins TRBV5-6 to TRBJ1-2; 12 nucleotides in the junction match TRBD1. Measured from the cysteine to the phenylalanine, the CDR3 is 15 residues long. Here the CDR3 DNA is all that survives: 45 bases in frame from base 1. CDR1 and CDR2, per the germline V gene, are SGHDT and YYEEEE. Trimming removed 1 base from V and 6 bases from J; the gene matches leave 4 bases unexplained.